This TCR beta chain comes out of a study of regulatory T cells in long-lasting Graves disease. As for time point: persistent/refractory GD, antithyroid drugs over 5 years with positive TRAb. Making the TCR library involved RNA that had been extracted from PBMCs. In this cohort, patients came from an endocrinology department located in Xi'an, China. Assembly of TCR beta libraries relied on iRepertoire HTBI primers together with Arm-PCR of CDR3 regions. MiXCR, applied by TCRdb to the multiplex PCR reads, yields one record per CDR3 protein. The sample lists some 440,000 distinct CDR3 sequences, 20% to 25% occurring once. Study results and caveats: Thyroid tissue was not studied; only peripheral blood was. Lower TCR diversity characterized persistent Graves' patients relative to newly diagnosed patients.

A remark on this clonotype: Antigen unknown.

This CDR3 comprises 15 residues. CDR1 and CDR2 (germline): SGHKS, YYEKEE (reference sequence). V lost 6 bases to trimming and J lost 2 bases; unmatched junction nucleotides: 7. The sequencing here drew on peripheral blood mononuclear cells (PBMCs), taken when the disease was refractory, from a patient treated with antithyroid drugs. The receptor was isolated from a female donor with Graves disease. V is TRBV5-5 and J is TRBJ1-1; 10 bases are shared with TRBD1. CDR3 DNA: TGTGCCAGCACCGTGACAGGGGGCTCTAACACTGAAGCTTTCTTT. Translation gives CASTVTGGSNTEAFF.